A selection of T cell receptor beta chains follows, all from one sample in a study of T cell changes during pregnancy in multiple sclerosis. Sequencing was performed with immunoSEQ multiplex PCR; in TCRdb, only in-frame clones are kept and a portion is missing. The sample lists about 53,000 clones, 90% seen once, with roughly 5% in the top ten. Here the sequenced sample was peripheral blood, taken after pregnancy. The origin of the receptors is a female donor in good health, enrolled as a control in a pregnancy study. Each CDR3 is given with its conserved first and last residue. A D gene is named only where the DNA matches it firmly. Only some rows state a clone size, as once, few, many or a class for expanded clones.

v_call,d_call,j_call,clone_size,cdr3_aa,cdr3_nt
TRBV6-1,TRBD2,TRBJ2-7,.,CASSRPGLAPQGYF,TGTGCCAGCAGCCGACCCGGACTAGCGCCCCAGGGGTACTTC
TRBV18,.,TRBJ1-6,.,CASRPRQALNSPLHF,TGTGCCAGCCGACCCCGGCAGGCCTTGAATTCACCCCTCCACTTT
TRBV27,.,TRBJ1-1,.,CASSTGTVAGTEAFF,TGTGCCAGCAGTACCGGGACGGTAGCGGGCACTGAAGCTTTCTTT
TRBV28,.,TRBJ2-7,.,CASSGLPNEQYF,TGTGCCAGCAGTGGACTGCCCAACGAGCAGTACTTC
TRBV28,.,TRBJ2-7,.,CASSSLMRENSYEQYF,TGTGCCAGCAGTTCCCTGATGAGGGAAAACTCCTACGAGCAGTACTTC
TRBV11-2,.,TRBJ1-2,.,CASSPGARRIYHYTF,TGTGCCAGCAGCCCAGGCGCCCGAAGAATCTATCACTACACCTTC
TRBV25-1,.,TRBJ1-1,.,CASSEVGGRTFF,TGTGCCAGCAGTGAGGTCGGGGGGAGAACTTTCTTT
TRBV25-1,TRBD1,TRBJ2-1,.,CASSARDRNSGSYNEQFF,TGTGCCAGCAGTGCCCGGGACAGGAACTCGGGCTCCTACAATGAGCAGTTCTTC
TRBV4-3,TRBD1,TRBJ1-1,.,CASSHAGTANTEAFF,TGCGCCAGCAGCCACGCCGGGACAGCTAACACTGAAGCTTTCTTT
TRBV4-1,TRBD2,TRBJ2-1,.,CASTPVRTSGSSYNEQFF,TGCGCCAGCACCCCTGTGAGGACTAGCGGAAGCTCCTACAATGAGCAGTTCTTC
TRBV28,.,TRBJ1-1,.,CASSFQGWAEAFF,TGTGCCAGCAGTTTCCAGGGATGGGCTGAAGCTTTCTTT
TRBV4-2,.,TRBJ1-2,.,CASSPSTDGRGGYTF,TGTGCCAGCAGCCCTTCTACAGACGGGAGAGGCGGCTACACCTTC
TRBV6-1,TRBD1,TRBJ2-7,.,CASITGVPYEQYF,TGTGCCAGCATTACAGGGGTTCCCTACGAGCAGTACTTC
TRBV7-2,TRBD1,TRBJ2-5,.,CASSPGQEETQYF,TGTGCCAGCAGTCCGGGACAGGAAGAGACCCAGTACTTC
TRBV6-5,TRBD1,TRBJ2-5,.,CASSRGTGAETQYF,TGTGCCAGCAGTAGGGGGACAGGGGCCGAGACCCAGTACTTC
TRBV4-1,.,TRBJ1-1,few,CASSHLQGTREAFF,TGCGCCAGCAGCCACCTACAGGGAACTAGGGAAGCTTTCTTT
TRBV14,TRBD2,TRBJ2-1,.,CASSHLLGLADHNEQFF,TGTGCCAGCAGCCATCTACTGGGACTAGCGGATCACAATGAGCAGTTCTTC
TRBV29-1,.,TRBJ1-2,.,CSVERFGDGYTF,TGCAGCGTTGAACGGTTCGGGGATGGCTACACCTTC
TRBV7-2,.,TRBJ1-2,.,CASSLSRGVGAQGYTF,TGTGCCAGCAGCCTAAGCCGGGGGGTCGGGGCACAGGGCTACACCTTC
TRBV7-9,TRBD1,TRBJ2-7,.,CASSRTGAEQYF,TGTGCCAGCAGCCGGACAGGGGCCGAGCAGTACTTC
TRBV27,.,TRBJ2-2,.,CASSSGTGELFF,TGTGCCAGCAGTTCGGGCACCGGGGAGCTGTTTTTT
TRBV7-8,.,TRBJ2-5,.,CASSLGVGAETQYF,TGTGCCAGCAGCTTAGGGGTAGGGGCAGAGACCCAGTACTTC
TRBV15,TRBD1,TRBJ1-1,.,CATSLDRGMNTEAFF,TGTGCCACCAGCCTGGACAGGGGGATGAACACTGAAGCTTTCTTT
TRBV6-6,.,TRBJ1-2,.,CASSQDSNYGYTF,TGTGCCAGCAGTCAGGACAGCAACTATGGCTACACCTTC
TRBV11-3,.,TRBJ2-7,few,CASSLSGDWNEQYF,TGTGCCAGCAGCTTATCGGGGGATTGGAACGAGCAGTACTTC
TRBV6-5,TRBD1,TRBJ1-5,.,CASSRLGTGEQPQHF,TGTGCCAGCAGTCGCCTCGGGACAGGGGAACAGCCCCAGCATTTT
TRBV27,TRBD1,TRBJ1-1,.,CASSVGGWDTEAFF,TGTGCCAGCAGTGTAGGGGGCTGGGACACTGAAGCTTTCTTT
TRBV19,TRBD1,TRBJ1-1,.,CASTIRQGGVTEAFF,TGTGCCAGTACCATAAGACAGGGGGGGGTCACTGAAGCTTTCTTT
TRBV27,.,TRBJ1-1,.,CASSLGGSGNTEAFF,TGTGCCAGCAGTTTGGGAGGCTCCGGGAACACTGAAGCTTTCTTT
TRBV5-4,.,TRBJ2-3,.,CASSGAGRNTDTQYF,TGTGCCAGCAGCGGTGCAGGGAGGAACACAGATACGCAGTATTTT
TRBV5-4,.,TRBJ2-5,.,CASSLIGRIGGDQETQYF,TGTGCCAGCAGCTTGATAGGGCGGATCGGAGGGGACCAAGAGACCCAGTACTTC
TRBV21-1,.,TRBJ1-2,.,CASSKGKESYGYTF,TGTGCCAGCAGCAAAGGGAAGGAGAGCTATGGCTACACCTTC
TRBV19,.,TRBJ1-1,few,CASSQQGGTEAFF,TGTGCCAGTAGCCAACAGGGTGGCACTGAAGCTTTCTTT
TRBV2,.,TRBJ1-4,.,CASSVDFGSEKLFF,TGTGCCAGCAGTGTAGACTTCGGGTCTGAAAAACTGTTTTTT
TRBV7-3,.,TRBJ2-1,.,CASSPGTGYNEQFF,TGTGCCAGCAGCCCAGGTACAGGTTACAATGAGCAGTTCTTC
TRBV9,TRBD1,TRBJ2-1,once,CASSPRQGSVLEQFF,TGTGCCAGCAGCCCCCGACAGGGGAGTGTACTTGAGCAGTTCTTC
TRBV11-2,.,TRBJ2-7,.,CASSPVARREQYF,TGTGCCAGCAGTCCTGTGGCCCGTCGCGAGCAGTACTTC
TRBV4-2,.,TRBJ1-1,.,CASSQDRLRGKNTEAFF,TGTGCCAGCAGCCAAGATCGTTTACGGGGGAAGAACACTGAAGCTTTCTTT
TRBV27,TRBD1,TRBJ2-7,once,CASRRGTGVYEQYF,TGTGCCAGCAGAAGGGGGACAGGGGTTTACGAGCAGTACTTC